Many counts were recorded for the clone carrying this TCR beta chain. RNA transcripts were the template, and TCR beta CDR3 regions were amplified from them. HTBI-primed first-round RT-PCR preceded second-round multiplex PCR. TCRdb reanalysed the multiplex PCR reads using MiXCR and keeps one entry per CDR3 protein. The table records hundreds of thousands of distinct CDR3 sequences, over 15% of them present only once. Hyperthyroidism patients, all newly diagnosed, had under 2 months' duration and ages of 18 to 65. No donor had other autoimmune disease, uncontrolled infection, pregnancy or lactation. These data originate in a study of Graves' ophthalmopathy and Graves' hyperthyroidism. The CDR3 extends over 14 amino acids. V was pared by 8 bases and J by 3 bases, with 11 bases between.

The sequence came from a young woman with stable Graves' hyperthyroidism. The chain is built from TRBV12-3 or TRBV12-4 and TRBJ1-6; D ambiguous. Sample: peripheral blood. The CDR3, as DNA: TGTGCCAGCTCGCCCCGGGACTATAATTCACCCCTCCACTTT. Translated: CASSPRDYNSPLHF.